This T cell receptor beta chain is drawn from a study of T cells in Graves' hyperthyroidism and ophthalmopathy. Overall study: Before treatment of any kind, peripheral blood was taken at initial diagnosis. Overall study findings and caveats: Most thyroid clonotypes expanded above 0.001 appeared in blood too.

Amplification yielded TCR beta CDR3 regions, with RNA transcripts as the source. HTBI primers were used for first-round RT-PCR of the TCR CDR3. TCRdb reprocessed the multiplex PCR reads with MiXCR, giving one entry per CDR3 protein. Here the sample spans 330,000 or so distinct CDR3 sequences, around 19% being singletons. V lost 4 bases and J 1 base, leaving 11 bases between the germline ends. The germline gives CDR1 SGHDN, CDR2 FVKESK. The CDR3 contains 14 residues. Uncontrolled infection, other autoimmune disease, pregnancy or lactation led to exclusion. Every diagnosis used clinical symptoms, serum thyroxine and TRAb, thyroid ultrasound and orbital computed tomography. As concerns this clonotype: Its target is unknown.

Sequencing used blood. The clonotype originates from a man in his fifties with Graves' ophthalmopathy. J is TRBJ2-7 and V is TRBV14, with no clear D. In nucleotides, the CDR3 is TGTGCCAGCAGCCTTTTGGGGTTGTCCTACGAGCAGTACTTC. It specifies CASSLLGLSYEQYF. Drawing the rest from reference TRBV14 and TRBJ2-7, the complete variable domain is EAGVTQFPSHSVIEKGQTVTLRCDPISGHDNLYWYRRVMGKEIKFLLHFVKESKQDESGMPNNRFLAERTGGTYSTLKVQPAELEDSGVYFCASSLLGLSYEQYFGPGTRLTVT.